This TCR beta chain was captured by sequencing in a study of T cells in Graves' hyperthyroidism and ophthalmopathy. Study-wide findings and caveats: Peripheral blood also featured most of the thyroid clonotypes expanded above 0.001.

CDR1 and CDR2 from the germline V gene are KGHSH and LQKENI. Trimming shortened V by 2 bases and J by 8 bases, and 9 bases separated the two germline ends. The CDR3 spans 12 residues. Amplification of TCR beta CDR3 regions was performed using RNA transcripts as template. Using the HTBI primer set, a first-round RT-PCR was run on the TCR CDR3. Each CDR3 protein gets one entry after TCRdb re-called the multiplex PCR reads with MiXCR. Seen here are over 700,000 distinct CDR3 sequences, over 15% observed once, and the top ten hold over 15%. Many counts were recorded for this clonotype. Its matching antigen is unknown.

This sequence was found in a woman in her 50s with Graves' hyperthyroidism that later progressed to Graves' ophthalmopathy. Input material: blood. V gene TRBV18 combines with J gene TRBJ1-2, with D perhaps TRBD1 (6 bases). The CDR3 DNA reads TGTGCCAGCTCACCAGCAGGGGAGGGCTACACCTTC. Its protein is CASSPAGEGYTF.